Each of the 25 T cell receptor beta chains below was sequenced from the same sample in a study of early T cells in non-severe SARS-CoV-2 infection. A single record per CDR3 protein comes from TCRdb applying MiXCR to the 5' RACE reads. The top ten hold 10% to 15% of the sample, which has approximately 35,000 distinct CDR3 sequences, 4.5% to 7% seen once. Sequencing input: whole blood. These receptor sequences come from an adult who was a healthcare worker with PCR-confirmed SARS-CoV-2 infection or an uninfected control (not recorded which).

This clonotype showed up just a few times. CDR3 in amino acids: CASSGGLPGQGLYF. The CDR3, as DNA: TGTGCCAGCAGTGGTGGCCTTCCGGGACAGGGTTTGTATTTT. The chain joins TRBV2 to TRBJ2-3; 9 bases line up with TRBD1. CDR1 SNHLY and CDR2 FYNNEI come from the germline V gene. This CDR3 spans 14 amino acids. Losses at the gene ends were 4 bases for V and 14 bases for J; bases not matched to a gene: 13.

This clonotype has just a few counts. V usage is TRBV3-1 and J usage is TRBJ1-5, with no clear D. Germline assignment: CDR1 LGHDT and CDR2 YNNKEL (reference sequence). The CDR3 sequence is 17 residues long. Trimming took off 1 base at V and 0 bases at J, with 13 bases between the two ends. CDR3 sequence reads: CASSQGAGSHSNQPQHF. The CDR3 DNA reads TGTGCCAGCAGCCAAGGGGCCGGCTCTCATAGCAATCAGCCCCAGCATTTT. The entire variable domain, with the rest obtained from reference TRBV3-1 and TRBJ1-5, is as follows: DTAVSQTPKYLVTQMGNDKSIKCEQNLGHDTMYWYKQDSKKFLKIMFSYNNKELIINETVPNRFSPKSPDKAHLNLHINSLELGDSAVYFCASSQGAGSHSNQPQHFGDGTRLSIL.

This clonotype was counted many times. The genes are TRBV6-2 or TRBV6-3 and TRBJ2-1; D ambiguous. V was clipped by 0 bases and J by 5 bases, with 14 bases between them. The CDR3 is made up of 16 amino acids. Per the germline V gene, CDR1 is MNHEY and CDR2 is SVGEGT. Written as DNA, the CDR3 is TGTGCCAGCAGTTACTCGGACCAAACCTCACACAATGAGCAGTTCTTC. This encodes CASSYSDQTSHNEQFF.

V and J are TRBV6-2 or TRBV6-3 and TRBJ2-7; 10 bases line up with TRBD1. The V gene end was trimmed by 2 bases and the J gene end by 6 bases; junction bases not matched to a gene: 4. The germline V gene encodes CDR1 MNHEY and CDR2 SVGEGT. There are 14 residues in the CDR3. This CDR3 is CASSYGQGGSEQYF. CDR3 in DNA: TGTGCCAGCAGTTACGGACAGGGGGGAAGCGAGCAGTACTTC.

This clonotype came up many times. The chain couples TRBV7-2 to TRBJ2-1, with TRBD2 matching 7 bases. This CDR3 has 15 residues. V was pared by 9 bases and J by 4 bases, with 12 bases of the junction left unmatched. Germline values: CDR1 SGHTA, CDR2 FQGNSA. CDR3: CASLESGNRYNEQFF. The CDR3 region has the DNA TGTGCCAGTTTAGAGAGCGGGAACCGATACAATGAGCAGTTCTTC.

There are many counts of this clonotype. This chain links TRBV19 with TRBJ2-1; no definite D call. V was shortened by 3 bases and J by 1 base, with 10 bases between the two germline ends. CDR1 is LNHDA, CDR2 SQIVND, per germline (reference sequence). This CDR3 comprises 15 residues. The CDR3 reads CASSMGTLSYNEQFF. CDR3 bases: TGTGCCAGTAGTATGGGTACGTTATCCTACAATGAGCAGTTCTTC.

This clonotype has only a few counts. The chain couples TRBV11-2 to TRBJ2-6, with 7 bases identical to TRBD2. Germline CDR1 reads SGHAT; CDR2 reads FQNNGV. J gave up 2 bases and V 5 bases, and 9 bases lay outside the gene matches. This CDR3 contains 17 residues. The CDR3 DNA reads as TGTGCCAGCAGCCAGCCGCCTGGGGGGGCTGGGGCCAACGTCCTGACTTTC. It encodes CASSQPPGGAGANVLTF.

This clonotype has only a few counts. The chain uses TRBV4-3 and TRBJ2-3; D is unclear. CDR3 length equals 14 residues. V was pared by 1 base and J by 2 bases, with 7 bases between. Germline V gene sequence: CDR1 LGHNA, CDR2 YSLEER. The CDR3 region is CASSQAEVTDTQYF. DNA of the CDR3: TGCGCCAGCAGCCAAGCAGAGGTCACAGATACGCAGTATTTT.

Ten or more counts support this clonotype. This CDR3 is CAISESTPGGGQYEQFF. In DNA form, the CDR3 reads TGTGCCATCAGTGAGTCGACCCCGGGGGGGGGCCAATATGAGCAGTTCTTC. J is TRBJ2-1 and V is TRBV10-3, with 8 bases aligning to TRBD2. Germline CDR1 reads ENHRY; CDR2 reads SYGVKD. With 0 bases clipped from V and 8 bases from J, the junction kept 12 bases outside the gene matches. CDR3 length: 17 amino acids.

This clonotype was seen ten or more times. The chain is built from TRBV6-1 and TRBJ1-5; unclear D gene. Germline assignment: CDR1 MNHNS and CDR2 SASEGT. The CDR3 loop spans 12 amino acids. The V and J ends lost 1 base and 4 bases respectively, with 2 bases between them. The CDR3 region has the DNA TGTGCCAGCAGTGAAGGGAATCAGCCCCAGCATTTT. It encodes CASSEGNQPQHF.

This clonotype was seen a few times. The chain combines TRBV7-6 with TRBJ2-2; 14 bases agree with TRBD2. Germline CDR1 SGHVS, CDR2 FNYEAQ. CDR3 length equals 18 residues. Trimming removed 5 bases from V and 6 bases from J; junction bases left unmatched: 11. Here the CDR3 DNA reads TGTGCCAGCAGCAGGACTAGCGGGGGGTCCCACATCGCCGGGGAGCTGTTTTTT. Amino acids: CASSRTSGGSHIAGELFF.

Many counts were recorded for this clonotype. The gene calls are TRBV20-1 and TRBJ1-6, with TRBD1 identical over 9 bases. There are 14 residues in the CDR3. CDR1 and CDR2 from the germline V gene are DFQATT and SNEGSKA (reference sequence). V dropped 6 bases and J dropped 8; count of bases not matched to a gene: 8. The CDR3 region is CSAAETGGHSPLHF. CDR3 sequence (DNA): TGCAGTGCCGCAGAAACAGGGGGCCATTCACCCCTCCACTTT.

A few counts support this clonotype. This rearrangement joins TRBV3-1 to TRBJ2-5; a possible D gene is TRBD2 (6 bases). The germline V gene has CDR1 LGHDT and CDR2 YNNKEL (reference sequence). Trimming took 0 bases from V and 6 from J, leaving 14 bases between them. The CDR3 is 15 residues long. CDR3 residues: CASSQEGLGGKTQYF. CDR3 nucleotide sequence: TGTGCCAGCAGCCAAGAAGGTCTGGGAGGAAAGACCCAGTACTTC.

This clonotype came up many times. The CDR3 loop reads CATRTENTGELFF. The CDR3 DNA follows: TGTGCCACCCGGACCGAGAACACCGGGGAGCTGTTTTTT. V and J are TRBV2 and TRBJ2-2; no reliable D call. Germline assignment: CDR1 SNHLY and CDR2 FYNNEI. The CDR3 has 13 amino acids. The germline V and J ends were trimmed by 10 bases and 1 base, with 10 bases remaining between them.

This clonotype was seen a handful of times. The gene calls are TRBV5-6 and TRBJ1-2, with 8 bases fitting TRBD1. V trimming: 4 bases; J trimming: 4 bases; junction bases outside the gene matches: 6. Germline CDR1 and CDR2: SGHDT and YYEEEE. The CDR3 is 14 residues long. The CDR3 spells CASSQGASLYGYTF. In nucleotides, the CDR3 is TGTGCCAGCAGCCAGGGGGCCTCCCTCTATGGCTACACCTTC. The variable domain in full, with the rest retrieved from reference TRBV5-6 and TRBJ1-2, is DAGVTQSPTHLIKTRGQQVTLRCSPKSGHDTVSWYQQALGQGPQFIFQYYEEEERQRGNFPDRFSGHQFPNYSSELNVNALLLGDSALYLCASSQGASLYGYTFGSGTRLTVV.

This clonotype was counted at least ten times. This chain uses TRBV4-1 with TRBJ1-1; unclear D gene. The CDR3 is 14 amino acids. V was shortened by 0 bases and J by 2 bases, with 7 bases between the two germline ends. Germline V gene lookup returns CDR1 MGHRA and CDR2 YSYEKL. CDR3 DNA: TGCGCCAGCAGCCAAGATCACTCTAACACTGAAGCTTTCTTT. The encoded protein is CASSQDHSNTEAFF.

CDR3 in DNA: TGTGCCAGCAGCGTGGACAGGGGGTACACCGAGCAGTTCTTC. The encoded protein is CASSVDRGYTEQFF. V gene TRBV5-4 combines with J gene TRBJ2-1; 10 nucleotides agree with TRBD1. CDR1 and CDR2 from the germline V gene are SGHNT and YYREEE (reference sequence). This CDR3 spans 14 amino acids. The ends lost 4 bases at V and 10 bases at J; junction bases unmatched: 8.

This clonotype was found many times. This rearrangement joins TRBV7-3 to TRBJ1-1; the match to TRBD1 covers 8 bases. J lost 2 bases, V lost 5 bases, and 4 bases had no gene match. The germline V gene has CDR1 SGHTA and CDR2 FQGTGA. The CDR3 length is 14 residues. The CDR3: CASSLDRGNTEAFF. The CDR3, as DNA: TGTGCCAGCAGCCTAGACAGGGGCAACACTGAAGCTTTCTTT.

This clonotype was found many times. The V gene is TRBV19, the J gene TRBJ2-3, with 11 positions matching TRBD2. In germline, CDR1 is LNHDA, CDR2 SQIVND (reference sequence). V gave up 5 bases and J gave up 9 bases; unmatched junction bases: 10. This CDR3 spans 15 amino acids. The CDR3 region has the DNA TGTGCCAGTAGTGAGCTAGCGGGGGGCCGCGGAACGCAGTATTTT. This codes for CASSELAGGRGTQYF.

The chain has TRBV27 and TRBJ1-2; 8 bases agree with TRBD1. The CDR3 runs 17 residues. V lost 0 bases, J lost 4 bases, and 10 bases stayed unmatched. CDR1 is MNHEY and CDR2 is SMNVEV in the germline V gene (reference sequence). The CDR3 DNA reads as TGTGCCAGCAGTTTATCTCCCACAGGGGGTGAAGGCTATGGCTACACCTTC. Its protein product is CASSLSPTGGEGYGYTF.

The rearrangement joins TRBV18 to TRBJ2-6; 7 nucleotides line up with TRBD1. CDR3 length equals 16 residues. Trimming removed 6 bases from V and 4 bases from J; junction bases left unmatched: 9. The germline CDR1 and CDR2 sequences are KGHSH and LQKENI. CDR3 DNA: TGTGCCAGCTCCCAAACGACAGGGCCCGGGGCCAACGTCCTGACTTTC. Translated: CASSQTTGPGANVLTF.

There are many counts of this clonotype. The genes are TRBV12-3 or TRBV12-4 and TRBJ2-7, with D perhaps TRBD1 or TRBD2 (5 bases each). CDR3 length equals 13 residues. V was shortened by 5 bases and J by 9 bases, with 17 bases between the two germline ends. CDR3 loop: CASSRSQGRGQYF. As DNA, the CDR3 is TGTGCCAGCAGTCGGTCCCAGGGTCGGGGGCAGTACTTC.

This clonotype was counted many times. The gene calls are TRBV19 and TRBJ1-5; D not resolved. This CDR3 is 13 amino acids long. The germline gives CDR1 LNHDA, CDR2 SQIVND (reference sequence). Trimming took 3 bases from V and 2 from J, leaving 5 bases between them. CDR3 in DNA: TGTGCCAGTAGTATCCGTGGCAATCAGCCCCAGCATTTT. Protein: CASSIRGNQPQHF.

This clonotype was detected ten times or more. This chain's CDR3 is CSASLWDRGLDEQFF. In DNA form, the CDR3 reads TGCAGTGCTAGTTTGTGGGACAGGGGTTTGGATGAGCAGTTCTTC. The chain links TRBV20-1 to TRBJ2-1, with 10 nucleotides matching TRBD1. Germline-derived CDR1 and CDR2 are DFQATT and SNEGSKA (reference sequence). Trimming took 3 bases from V and 8 from J; bases not matched to a gene: 10. This CDR3 has 15 amino acids.

The rearrangement uses TRBV2 and TRBJ2-1; the match to TRBD2 covers 11 bases. The CDR3 covers 14 residues. The V gene end was trimmed by 10 bases and the J gene end by 5 bases; junction bases not matched to a gene: 7. CDR1 SNHLY and CDR2 FYNNEI come from the germline V gene. This chain's CDR3 is CATRGTSGHNEQFF. The CDR3 DNA follows: TGTGCCACCAGAGGGACTAGCGGCCACAATGAGCAGTTCTTC.